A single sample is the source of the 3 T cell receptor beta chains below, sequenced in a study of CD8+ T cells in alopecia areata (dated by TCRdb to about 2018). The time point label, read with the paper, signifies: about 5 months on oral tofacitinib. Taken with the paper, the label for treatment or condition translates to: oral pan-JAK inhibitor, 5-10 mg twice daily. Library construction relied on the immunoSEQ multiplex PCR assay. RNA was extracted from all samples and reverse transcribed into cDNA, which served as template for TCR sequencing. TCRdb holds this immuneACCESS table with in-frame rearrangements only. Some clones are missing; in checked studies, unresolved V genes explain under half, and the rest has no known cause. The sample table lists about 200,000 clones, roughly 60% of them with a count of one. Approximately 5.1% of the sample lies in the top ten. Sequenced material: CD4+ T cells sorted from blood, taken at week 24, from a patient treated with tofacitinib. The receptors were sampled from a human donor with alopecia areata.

The CDR3 is CASRREATEAFF. CDR3 in DNA: TGTGCCAGCAGGCGAGAGGCCACTGAAGCTTTCTTT. The chain links TRBV25-1 to TRBJ1-1; D call uncertain. This CDR3 has 12 residues. Deletions cut 6 bases from V and 4 bases from J, with 9 bases between. CDR1 and CDR2 from the germline V gene are MGHDK and SYGVNS.

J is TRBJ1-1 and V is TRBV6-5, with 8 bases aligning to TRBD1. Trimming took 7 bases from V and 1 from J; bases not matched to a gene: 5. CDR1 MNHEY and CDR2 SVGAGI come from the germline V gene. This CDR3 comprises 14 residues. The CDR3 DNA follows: TGTGCCAGCAATAGACAGGGGCCGAACACTGAAGCTTTCTTT. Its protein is CASNRQGPNTEAFF.

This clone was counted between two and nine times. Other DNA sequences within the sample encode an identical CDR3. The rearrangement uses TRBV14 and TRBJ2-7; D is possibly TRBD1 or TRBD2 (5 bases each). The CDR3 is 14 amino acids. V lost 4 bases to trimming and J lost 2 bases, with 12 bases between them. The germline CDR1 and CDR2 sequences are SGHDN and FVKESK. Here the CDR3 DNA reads TGTGCCAGCAGCCCGGACCGGGGACCCTACGAGCAGTACTTC. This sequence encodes CASSPDRGPYEQYF.